The rows below give T cell receptor beta chains drawn from one sample of a study of T cells in Graves' hyperthyroidism and ophthalmopathy. One entry per CDR3 protein results from TCRdb running MiXCR on the multiplex PCR reads. The sample holds around 580,000 distinct CDR3 sequences, approximately 16% seen once. The sample consisted of blood. The origin of the receptors is a woman aged 18-29 years with Graves' hyperthyroidism. CDR3s include the opening cysteine and the closing phenylalanine or tryptophan. D genes are given only for firm matches. Where a row states a size, it is once, few, many or the class of an expanded clone; other rows omit it.

V	D	size	J	DNA	CDR3
TRBV20-1	TRBD1	-	TRBJ1-2	TGCAGTGCTAGAGTGGGACAGAGCAACTATGGCTACACCTTC	CSARVGQSNYGYTF
TRBV7-9	-	few	TRBJ1-5	TGTGCCAGCAGCTTAGATAAACAGGGATTCGACGGACAGCCCCAGCATTTT	CASSLDKQGFDGQPQHF
TRBV6-6	TRBD2	-	TRBJ2-1	TGTGCCAGCAGTTACCCGGGGGGGAGGGGGGAGCAGTTCTTC	CASSYPGGRGEQFF
TRBV6-1	TRBD2	-	TRBJ2-7	TGTGCCATCAGTGGGACTAGCGGGAGTGATGAGCAGTACTTC	CAISGTSGSDEQYF
TRBV12-3/TRBV12-4	-	-	TRBJ1-5	TGTGCCAGCACCATTGGGGCGAATCAGCCCCAGCATTTT	CASTIGANQPQHF
TRBV20-1	TRBD2	few	TRBJ2-5	TGCAGTGCCACCGGGACTAGCGGGGAGAGTGAGACCCAGTACTTC	CSATGTSGESETQYF
TRBV12-3/TRBV12-4	-	-	TRBJ1-4	TGTGCCAGCAGTTTACGGCCGGGAGGACTTTATTTACAAAAACTGTTTTTT	CASSLRPGGLYLQKLFF
TRBV9	-	many	TRBJ2-3	TGTGCCAGCAGCGTATCCCCCGACCACTCAGATACGCAGTATTTT	CASSVSPDHSDTQYF
TRBV18	-	many	TRBJ1-2	TGTGCCAGCTCATCGGACGGTCGCGGCTACACCTTC	CASSSDGRGYTF
TRBV2	-	-	TRBJ1-2	TGTGCCAGCAGTGATCAGGGGCCCTCTAACTATGGCTACACCTTC	CASSDQGPSNYGYTF
TRBV3-1	TRBD1	few	TRBJ2-7	TGTGCCAGCAGCCAAGTAGGGACAGGGGGCGGGTACGAGCAGTACTTC	CASSQVGTGGGYEQYF
TRBV28	TRBD1	many	TRBJ2-5	TGTGCCAGCAGTTTTGACAGGGGTTTAGAGACCCAGTACTTC	CASSFDRGLETQYF
TRBV5-1	TRBD2	few	TRBJ2-7	TGCGCCAGCAGCGTGCTAGCGGAGCCAAAATACGAGCAGTACTTC	CASSVLAEPKYEQYF
TRBV15	-	-	TRBJ2-3	TGTGCCACCAGCAGAATCTCCAGGGAAGATACGCAGTATTTT	CATSRISREDTQYF
TRBV2	-	-	TRBJ2-3	TGTGCCAGCCTAAGTTTCACAGATACGCAGTATTTT	CASLSFTDTQYF
TRBV12-3/TRBV12-4	-	many	TRBJ1-4	TGTGCCAGCAGTTTGTCCGGGAAGGAAAAACTGTTTTTT	CASSLSGKEKLFF
TRBV15	TRBD1	few	TRBJ2-3	TGTGCCACCAGTAACAGGGGGCAGCGCACAGATACGCAGTATTTT	CATSNRGQRTDTQYF
TRBV28	-	-	TRBJ1-1	TGTGCCAGCAGTACCCCGGCCGCTGAAGCTTTCTTT	CASSTPAAEAFF
TRBV7-9	-	-	TRBJ2-7	TGTGCCAGCAGCTCAGGGGTCACCTACGAGCAGTACTTC	CASSSGVTYEQYF
TRBV19	TRBD1	-	TRBJ2-3	TGTGCCAGTAGTATAGGGACAGGGGGCGCGGATACGCAGTATTTT	CASSIGTGGADTQYF
TRBV12-3/TRBV12-4	-	many	TRBJ1-4	TGTGCCAGCAGCTCATCAGCAACTAATGAAAAACTGTTTTTT	CASSSSATNEKLFF
TRBV5-1	-	-	TRBJ2-5	TGCGCCAGCAGCTCAGGCCCGGACAGAGAGTACCAAGAGACCCAGTACTTC	CASSSGPDREYQETQYF